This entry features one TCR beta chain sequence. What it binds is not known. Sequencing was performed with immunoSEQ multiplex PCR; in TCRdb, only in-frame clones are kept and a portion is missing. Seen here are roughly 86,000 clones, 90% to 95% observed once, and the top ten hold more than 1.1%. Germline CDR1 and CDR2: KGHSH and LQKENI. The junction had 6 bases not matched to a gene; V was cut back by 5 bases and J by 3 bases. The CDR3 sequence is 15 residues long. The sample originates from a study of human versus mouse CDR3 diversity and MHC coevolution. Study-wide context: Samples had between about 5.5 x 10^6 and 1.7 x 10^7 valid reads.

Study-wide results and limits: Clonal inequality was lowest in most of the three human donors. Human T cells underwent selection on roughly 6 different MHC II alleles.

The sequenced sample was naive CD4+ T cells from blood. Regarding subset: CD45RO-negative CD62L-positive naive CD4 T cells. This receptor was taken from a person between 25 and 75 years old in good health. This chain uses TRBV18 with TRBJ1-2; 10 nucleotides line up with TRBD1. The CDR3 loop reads CASSTGQGGYYGYTF. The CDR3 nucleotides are TGTGCCAGCTCAACAGGACAGGGGGGTTACTATGGCTACACCTTC.